Following are 15 T cell receptor beta chains from one sample sequenced in a study of blood T cell repertoires in COVID-19. Libraries were prepared by immunoSEQ multiplex PCR; TCRdb keeps only in-frame clonotypes and omits some of them. The top ten hold less than 8% of the sample, which has about 70,000 clones, around 83% seen once. The specimen sequenced was peripheral blood. The receptors originated from a young man with COVID-19, enrolled during active disease.

This chain links TRBV28 with TRBJ1-2; 9 bases line up with TRBD1. CDR1 is MDHEN and CDR2 is SYDVKM in the germline V gene. This CDR3 contains 15 residues. V trimming: 3 bases; J trimming: 4 bases; junction bases outside the gene matches: 6. The CDR3 region is CASSFSTGGSYGYTF. The CDR3 DNA reads as TGTGCCAGCAGTTTCTCGACAGGGGGGAGCTATGGCTACACCTTC.

J is TRBJ2-3 and V is TRBV7-3; 7 bases are shared with TRBD1. The CDR3 consists of 14 residues. Germline loops: CDR1 SGHTA, CDR2 FQGTGA. V lost 5 bases, J lost 5 bases, and 7 bases stayed unmatched. The CDR3 DNA reads TGTGCCAGCAGCCGGGACAGTGCCGGAGATACGCAGTATTTT. It yields the protein CASSRDSAGDTQYF.

The chain is built from TRBV3-1 (or the pseudogene TRBV3-2) and TRBJ2-7; unclear D gene. In germline, CDR1 is LGHDT, CDR2 YNNKEL (reference sequence). V was clipped by 4 bases and J by 0 bases, with 10 bases between them. CDR3 length equals 14 residues. This chain's CDR3 is CASSLAQSSYEQYF. The CDR3 DNA reads as TGTGCCAGCAGCCTAGCTCAGAGCTCCTACGAGCAGTACTTC.

This sequence joins TRBV6-6 and TRBJ2-3; 8 bases agree with TRBD2. The V segment lost 5 bases and the J segment 0 bases; nucleotides outside the gene matches: 7. The CDR3 extends over 16 amino acids. The V gene's germline CDR1 is MNHNY and CDR2 SVGAGI (reference sequence). The CDR3 DNA reads as TGTGCCAGCAGTATGCCGGGGGGGAAGAGCACAGATACGCAGTATTTT. Protein: CASSMPGGKSTDTQYF.

V usage is TRBV10-2 and J usage is TRBJ2-4; D is perhaps TRBD2 (6 bases). The CDR3 length is 16 residues. The V and J ends lost 8 bases and 3 bases respectively, with 20 bases between them. Germline V gene sequence: CDR1 WSHSY, CDR2 SAAADI. CDR3 bases: TGCGCCAGCTTGGAGGGGCGGACTTATAACAAAAACATTCAGTACTTC. This gives the protein CASLEGRTYNKNIQYF.

The chain carries TRBV27 and TRBJ1-1; 8 positions match TRBD1. V lost 6 bases to trimming and J lost 6 bases; unmatched junction nucleotides: 18. Germline V CDR1 and CDR2: MNHEY, SMNVEV (reference sequence). The CDR3 spans 17 residues. The CDR3 loop is CASRPKPGQGPSAEAFF. The CDR3 DNA follows: TGTGCCAGCAGACCCAAACCCGGACAGGGCCCCTCCGCTGAAGCTTTCTTT.

This clone was observed once. The chain employs TRBV3-1 (or the pseudogene TRBV3-2) and TRBJ1-5; D call uncertain. Trimming removed 1 base from V and 3 bases from J, with 10 bases in between. The CDR3 runs to 15 residues. Germline CDR1 and CDR2: LGHDT and YNNKEL (reference sequence). In nucleotides, the CDR3 is TGTGCCAGCAGCCAAGGGAGATTCGACAATCAGCCCCAGCATTTT. This translates into CASSQGRFDNQPQHF.

The sample holds a few counts of this clone. This sequence joins TRBV11-2 and TRBJ2-7; 10 bases map to TRBD2. The CDR3 spans 15 residues. Per germline, CDR1 SGHAT and CDR2 FQNNGV. Trimming removed 7 bases from V and 4 bases from J; junction bases left unmatched: 10. DNA of the CDR3: TGTGCCAGCACCTCGAAGGGGACTAGCGCGTACGAGCAGTACTTC. Its protein product is CASTSKGTSAYEQYF.

This chain uses TRBV3-1 (or the pseudogene TRBV3-2) with TRBJ1-5; D is uncertain. The length of the CDR3 is 13 residues. Trimming removed 0 bases from V and 4 bases from J, with 4 bases in between. The germline gives CDR1 LGHDT, CDR2 YNNKEL (reference sequence). This CDR3 reads CASSQDRNQPQHF. The CDR3, as DNA: TGTGCCAGCAGCCAAGATCGTAATCAGCCCCAGCATTTT.

The chain combines TRBV3-1 (or the pseudogene TRBV3-2) with TRBJ1-1, with 7 bases lining up with TRBD1. Germline V gene lookup returns CDR1 LGHDT and CDR2 YNNKEL (reference sequence). This CDR3 comprises 16 residues. Trimming cost V 8 bases and J 0 bases; bases outside gene matches: 12. The chain's CDR3 is CASSMGQNRVNTEAFF. The CDR3 DNA reads TGTGCCAGCTCTATGGGACAGAACCGGGTGAACACTGAAGCTTTCTTT.

This chain uses TRBV27 with TRBJ1-5; D is ambiguous. The CDR3 is 14 amino acids. Trimming removed 5 bases from V and 0 bases from J, with 8 bases in between. Germline lookup yields CDR1 MNHEY and CDR2 SMNVEV (reference sequence). CDR3 bases: TGTGCCAGCAGTAACGGGTATAGCAATCAGCCCCAGCATTTT. The encoded protein is CASSNGYSNQPQHF.

The chain employs TRBV25-1 and TRBJ2-1; 7 bases are a match to TRBD2. V shed 8 bases, J shed 8 bases, and the junction held 3 bases outside the gene matches. The CDR3 is 11 amino acids. Per germline, CDR1 MGHDK and CDR2 SYGVNS. CDR3 coding DNA: TGTGCCAGCTCGGCGGGGGATGAGCAGTTCTTC. Translated: CASSAGDEQFF.

The chain uses TRBV6-6 and TRBJ2-1; maybe TRBD2 (6 bases). Trimming stripped 5 bases from V and 0 bases from J, with 14 bases between. The germline V gene has CDR1 MNHNY and CDR2 SVGAGI (reference sequence). This CDR3 is 16 amino acids long. The CDR3 protein is CASSKGLKGSYNEQFF. The CDR3 DNA sequence: TGTGCCAGCAGTAAGGGACTTAAAGGCTCCTACAATGAGCAGTTCTTC.

The V and J genes are TRBV7-3 and TRBJ2-1; the D is unclear. Germline CDR1 and CDR2: SGHTA and FQGTGA. With 0 bases removed from V and 5 bases from J, the gap between germline ends came to 5 bases. The CDR3 consists of 13 residues. CDR3 region: CASSLTLNNEQFF. CDR3 sequence (DNA): TGTGCCAGCAGCTTAACACTGAACAATGAGCAGTTCTTC.

This clone was recorded only once. The chain carries TRBV6-5 and TRBJ1-6; the D is unclear. This CDR3 has 13 amino acids. Germline CDR1 is MNHEY and CDR2 is SVGAGI. The germline V and J ends were trimmed by 0 bases and 7 bases, with 4 bases remaining between them. The CDR3 bases are TGTGCCAGCAGTTACTCCCCGAATTCACCCCTCCACTTT. This gives the protein CASSYSPNSPLHF.